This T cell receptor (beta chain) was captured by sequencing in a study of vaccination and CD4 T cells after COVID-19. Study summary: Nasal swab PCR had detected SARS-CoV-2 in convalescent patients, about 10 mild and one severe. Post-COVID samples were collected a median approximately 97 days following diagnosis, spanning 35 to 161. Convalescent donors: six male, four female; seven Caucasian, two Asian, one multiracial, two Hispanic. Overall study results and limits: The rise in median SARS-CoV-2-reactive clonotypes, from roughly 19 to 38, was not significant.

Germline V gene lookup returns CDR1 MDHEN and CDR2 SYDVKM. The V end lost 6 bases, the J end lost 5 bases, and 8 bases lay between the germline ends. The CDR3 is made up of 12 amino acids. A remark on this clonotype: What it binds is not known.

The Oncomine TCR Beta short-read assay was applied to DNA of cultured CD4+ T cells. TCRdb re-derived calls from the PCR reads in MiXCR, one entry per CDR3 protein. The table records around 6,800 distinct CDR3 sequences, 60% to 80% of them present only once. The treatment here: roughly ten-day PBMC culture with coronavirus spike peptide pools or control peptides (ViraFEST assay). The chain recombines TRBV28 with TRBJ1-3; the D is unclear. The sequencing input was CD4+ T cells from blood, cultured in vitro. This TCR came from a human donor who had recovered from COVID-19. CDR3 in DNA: TGTGCCAGCAGGGACTTAAGAAACACCATATATTTT. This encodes CASRDLRNTIYF.